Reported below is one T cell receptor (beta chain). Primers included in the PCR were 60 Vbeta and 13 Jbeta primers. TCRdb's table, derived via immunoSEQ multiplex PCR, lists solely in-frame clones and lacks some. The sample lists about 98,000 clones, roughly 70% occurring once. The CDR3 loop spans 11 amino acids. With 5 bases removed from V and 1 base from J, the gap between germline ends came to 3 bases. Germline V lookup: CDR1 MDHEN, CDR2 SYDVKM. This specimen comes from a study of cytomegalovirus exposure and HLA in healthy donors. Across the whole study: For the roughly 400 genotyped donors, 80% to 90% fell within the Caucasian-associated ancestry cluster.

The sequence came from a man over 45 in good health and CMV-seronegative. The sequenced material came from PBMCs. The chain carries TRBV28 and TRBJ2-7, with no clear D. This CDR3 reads CASSQSYEQYF. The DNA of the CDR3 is TGTGCCAGCAGTCAATCCTACGAGCAGTACTTC.